These 32 T cell receptor beta chains were sequenced from one sample in a study of cytomegalovirus exposure and HLA in healthy donors. The study ran its PCR with 60 Vbeta and 13 Jbeta primers. This table comes from immunoSEQ multiplex PCR, and its TCRdb copy is limited to in-frame clones, with some not included. The data hold fewer than 200,000 clones, with less than 80% observed a single time. Sequenced: PBMCs. The receptors stem from a female donor in good health and CMV-seronegative.

The chain uses TRBV19 and TRBJ2-2; 7 bases align to TRBD1. This CDR3 has 15 residues. Germline V lookup: CDR1 LNHDA, CDR2 SQIVND (reference sequence). V shed 3 bases, J shed 1 base, and the junction held 2 bases outside the gene matches. The CDR3 DNA sequence: TGTGCCAGTAGTATGGGACAGAGGAACACCGGGGAGCTGTTTTTT. This codes for CASSMGQRNTGELFF.

The rearrangement uses TRBV7-9 and TRBJ1-5; D might be TRBD1 (6 bases). Germline V gives CDR1 SEHNR, CDR2 FQNEAQ (reference sequence). With 4 bases removed from V and 5 bases from J, the gap between germline ends came to 9 bases. The CDR3 length is 13 residues. The CDR3 bases are TGTGCCAGCAGCTGGGAGGGGGATCAGCCCCAGCATTTT. This translates into CASSWEGDQPQHF.

The V call is TRBV5-1, the J call TRBJ2-5; maybe TRBD1 (6 bases). The better agreement between TRBJ2-7 and the DNA end casts doubt on the J call. Germline V gives CDR1 SGHRS, CDR2 YFSETQ. The CDR3 loop spans 14 amino acids. In DNA form, the CDR3 reads TGCGCCAGCAGCTTGGACAGGGCCACCTACGAGCAGTACTTC. Its protein is CASSLDRATYEQYF.

The V call is TRBV19, the J call TRBJ1-2; no clear D. This CDR3 comprises 12 residues. Trimming took off 5 bases at V and 3 bases at J, with 7 bases between the two ends. Germline V lookup: CDR1 LNHDA, CDR2 SQIVND (reference sequence). This CDR3 reads CASSVTYYGYTF. For the CDR3, the DNA is TGTGCCAGTAGTGTGACTTACTATGGCTACACCTTC.

J is TRBJ2-7 and V is TRBV7-9; 9 nucleotides line up with TRBD1. This CDR3 has 15 residues. Germline assignment: CDR1 SEHNR and CDR2 FQNEAQ (reference sequence). V shed 5 bases and J 4 bases; nucleotides not matched to a gene: 9. CDR3 loop: CASSISPGQGYEQYF. The DNA for the CDR3 is TGTGCCAGCAGCATTTCGCCGGGACAGGGATACGAGCAGTACTTC.

This rearrangement joins TRBV7-2 to TRBJ2-3; D might be TRBD2 (5 bases). With 5 bases removed from V and 5 bases from J, the gap between germline ends came to 14 bases. Germline V lookup: CDR1 SGHTA, CDR2 FQGNSA. This CDR3 region has 14 residues. The CDR3 is CASSVLKGVDTQYF. Here the CDR3 DNA reads TGTGCCAGCAGCGTCCTGAAGGGAGTAGATACGCAGTATTTT.

The chain links TRBV30 to TRBJ2-7; D is perhaps TRBD1 (5 bases). The CDR3 totals 12 residues. The V gene's germline CDR1 is GTSNPN and CDR2 SVGIG (reference sequence). Trimming took 3 bases from V and 4 from J, leaving 10 bases between them. DNA for the CDR3: TGTGCCTGGAGGGAAAACAGGTACGAGCAGTACTTC. Encoded protein: CAWRENRYEQYF.

The chain employs TRBV7-8 and TRBJ2-3; the D gene is possibly TRBD2 (7 bases). Germline V gene lookup returns CDR1 SGHVS and CDR2 FQNEAQ. Between the trimmed V and J ends, which lost 3 bases and 5 bases, there was a span of 12 bases. The CDR3 extends over 14 amino acids. The CDR3 region has the DNA TGTGCCAGCAGCTTTGGGGGGGCAAGAGATACGCAGTATTTT. This translates into CASSFGGARDTQYF.

This rearrangement joins TRBV16 to TRBJ1-5, with unresolved D. V was pared by 4 bases and J by 3 bases, with 13 bases between. The CDR3 runs 15 residues. Germline V gives CDR1 KGHSY, CDR2 FQNENV. The CDR3 DNA follows: TGTGCCAGCAGCCCGTTCGCCCGGGTCAATCAGCCCCAGCATTTT. Protein: CASSPFARVNQPQHF.

J is TRBJ2-1 and V is TRBV7-2; possible D gene TRBD2, 6 bases. Trimming left V 3 bases short and J 4 bases short, with 13 bases between. CDR1 and CDR2 from the germline V gene are SGHTA and FQGNSA. The CDR3 contains 15 residues. CDR3 sequence (DNA): TGTGCCAGCAGCTTTACGGGGGTTCAATACAATGAGCAGTTCTTC. It is translated as CASSFTGVQYNEQFF.

The chain recombines TRBV5-1 with TRBJ2-1, with TRBD2 matching over 11 bases. V lost 1 base to trimming and J lost 10 bases; unmatched junction nucleotides: 10. The germline gives CDR1 SGHRS, CDR2 YFSETQ. The CDR3 is 16 amino acids. CDR3 nucleotide sequence: TGCGCCAGCAGCTTGTCTGTAGCGGGAGGGGTCGGGGAGCAGTTCTTC. It translates to CASSLSVAGGVGEQFF.

The CDR3 is CASSLGGGLFYGYTF. The DNA of the CDR3 is TGTGCCAGCAGCTTGGGGGGGGGCCTTTTCTATGGCTACACCTTC. This chain links TRBV5-4 with TRBJ1-2, with a weak D call TRBD1 (6 bases). V gave up 0 bases and J gave up 4 bases, with 13 bases separating them. The V gene's germline CDR1 is SGHNT and CDR2 YYREEE (reference sequence). The CDR3 sequence is 15 residues long.

This clone was detected only once. V and J are TRBV11-3 and TRBJ2-7; 11 bases are shared with TRBD2. Germline CDR1 SGHNT, CDR2 YENEEA. V gave up 5 bases and J gave up 6 bases; unmatched junction bases: 6. This CDR3 comprises 14 residues. The CDR3 region has the DNA TGTGCCAGCAGCCTGACTAGCGGGGTCATCGAGCAGTACTTC. Residues: CASSLTSGVIEQYF. Variable domain in full (rest from reference TRBV11-3 and TRBJ2-7): EAGVVQSPRYKIIEKKQPVAFWCNPISGHNTLYWYLQNLGQGPELLIRYENEEAVDDSQLPKDRFSAERLKGVDSTLKIQPAELGDSAVYLCASSLTSGVIEQYFGPGTRLTVT.

This chain joins TRBV6-1 and TRBJ2-7; weak D call: TRBD2 (7 bases). The CDR3 is 14 amino acids. Trimming shortened V by 8 bases and J by 0 bases, and 14 bases separated the two germline ends. Germline CDR1 MNHNS, CDR2 SASEGT. For the CDR3, the DNA is TGTGCCAGCCCCTCGGGGGGCCTCTCCTACGAGCAGTACTTC. This encodes CASPSGGLSYEQYF.

This sequence joins TRBV5-1 and TRBJ2-2, with a possible D match to TRBD2 (6 bases). The CDR3 loop spans 15 amino acids. V lost 4 bases and J lost 6, with 16 bases in between. CDR1 is SGHRS, CDR2 YFSETQ, per germline. The CDR3 region has the DNA TGCGCCAGCAGCCCCGACGCGGGGATGTCCGGGGAGCTGTTTTTT. This gives the protein CASSPDAGMSGELFF.

The table lists this clone with a few counts. The chain is built from TRBV19 and TRBJ2-2; 7 bases are a match to TRBD1. With 6 bases clipped from V and 7 bases from J, the junction kept 8 bases outside the gene matches. Germline lookup yields CDR1 LNHDA and CDR2 SQIVND (reference sequence). The CDR3 runs to 14 residues. As DNA, the CDR3 is TGTGCCAGTAGGAGGACAGGAGTGGACGGGGAGCTGTTTTTT. Its protein product is CASRRTGVDGELFF.

This sequence joins TRBV5-4 and TRBJ2-5; D may be TRBD2 (6 bases). Germline loops: CDR1 SGHNT, CDR2 YYREEE (reference sequence). Between the trimmed V and J ends, which lost 10 bases and 1 base, there was a span of 14 bases. The CDR3 has 13 residues. This CDR3 reads CAVGGRFQETQYF. The CDR3 bases are TGTGCCGTGGGGGGACGGTTCCAAGAGACCCAGTACTTC.

The rearrangement uses TRBV5-4 and TRBJ2-1, with a possible D match to TRBD1 (6 bases). The CDR3 extends over 13 amino acids. Germline V lookup: CDR1 SGHNT, CDR2 YYREEE (reference sequence). With 4 bases removed from V and 9 bases from J, the gap between germline ends came to 14 bases. CDR3 region: CASSTHLGGEQFF. CDR3 nucleotide sequence: TGTGCCAGCAGCACCCATCTAGGGGGTGAGCAGTTCTTC.

This sequence joins TRBV7-2 and TRBJ2-2, with 8 bases aligning to TRBD2. The CDR3 runs to 18 residues. The ends lost 1 base at V and 5 bases at J; junction bases unmatched: 12. Germline-derived CDR1 and CDR2 are SGHTA and FQGNSA. CDR3 amino acids: CASSLVGSRGAVTGELFF. The CDR3 bases are TGTGCCAGCAGCTTAGTGGGCTCGCGGGGGGCGGTTACCGGGGAGCTGTTTTTT.

This clone was observed a few times. V gene TRBV5-1 combines with J gene TRBJ2-7; 16 nucleotides agree with TRBD2. J was trimmed by 6 bases and V by 4 bases; bases with no gene match: 10. The CDR3 is made up of 17 amino acids. The germline V gene encodes CDR1 SGHRS and CDR2 YFSETQ. The CDR3 bases are TGCGCCAGCAGCCCGGGACTAGCGGGAGGGAATATCATCGAGCAGTACTTC. Protein sequence: CASSPGLAGGNIIEQYF.

The rearrangement uses TRBV19 and TRBJ2-7; tentative D call: TRBD1 (6 bases). The CDR3 sequence is 15 residues long. Trimming removed 5 bases from V and 3 bases from J, with 17 bases in between. Germline values: CDR1 LNHDA, CDR2 SQIVND (reference sequence). This CDR3 is CASSLTPGHNYEQYF. The CDR3 DNA sequence: TGTGCCAGTAGTCTCACTCCGGGACACAACTACGAGCAGTACTTC. Looking up the rest from reference TRBV19 and TRBJ2-7 gives the full variable domain: DGGITQSPKYLFRKEGQNVTLSCEQNLNHDAMYWYRQDPGQGLRLIYYSQIVNDFQKGDIAEGYSVSREKKESFPLTVTSAQKNPTAFYLCASSLTPGHNYEQYFGPGTRLTVT.

This chain connects TRBV15 to TRBJ2-7; 7 bases are shared with TRBD2. The V segment lost 6 bases and the J segment 2 bases; nucleotides outside the gene matches: 10. The CDR3 runs to 15 residues. Germline CDR1 LNHNV, CDR2 YYDKDF (reference sequence). The CDR3 DNA reads TGTGCCACCAGTAGGGACGCTAGCGGTACCTACGAGCAGTACTTC. It translates to CATSRDASGTYEQYF.

The rearrangement joins TRBV4-1 to TRBJ2-7, with 9 bases matching TRBD2. J was trimmed by 1 base and V by 0 bases; bases with no gene match: 13. CDR3 length: 19 amino acids. Per the germline V gene, CDR1 is MGHRA and CDR2 is YSYEKL. This CDR3 reads CASSQDRIAGAFESYEQYF. DNA of the CDR3: TGCGCCAGCAGCCAAGATCGAATAGCGGGAGCCTTTGAGTCCTACGAGCAGTACTTC.

The rearrangement joins TRBV4-1 to TRBJ2-3, with D possibly TRBD2 on 6 matching bases. Germline CDR1 is MGHRA and CDR2 is YSYEKL. This CDR3 spans 15 amino acids. V gave up 3 bases and J gave up 2 bases, with 12 bases separating them. In DNA form, the CDR3 reads TGCGCCAGCAGCCAGCGGGAAATGCCCACAGATACGCAGTATTTT. Amino acid sequence: CASSQREMPTDTQYF.

The CDR3: CASSLAAGVSYNEQFF. CDR3 sequence (DNA): TGTGCCAGCAGCTTAGCCGCGGGGGTCTCCTACAATGAGCAGTTCTTC. J is TRBJ2-1 and V is TRBV7-2; 7 bases are a match to TRBD2. CDR1 is SGHTA, CDR2 FQGNSA, per germline. The length of the CDR3 is 16 residues. J lost 0 bases, V lost 0 bases, and 2 bases had no gene match.

This sequence joins TRBV10-3 and TRBJ2-2; 8 nucleotides match TRBD1. The CDR3 is 12 amino acids. V lost 10 bases to trimming and J lost 7 bases; unmatched junction nucleotides: 5. Per germline, CDR1 ENHRY and CDR2 SYGVKD. CDR3 loop: CASHRGSGELFF. CDR3 sequence (DNA): TGTGCCAGCCACAGGGGGAGCGGGGAGCTGTTTTTT.

The CDR3 loop is CASPGHFYGYTF. The CDR3 region has the DNA TGTGCCTCCCCGGGACATTTCTATGGCTACACCTTC. The chain links TRBV30 to TRBJ1-2; perhaps TRBD1 as D (6 bases). The germline gives CDR1 GTSNPN, CDR2 SVGIG (reference sequence). This CDR3 has 12 residues. V gave up 7 bases and J gave up 4 bases, with 13 bases separating them.

The rearrangement uses TRBV4-2 and TRBJ2-6; the D gene is possibly TRBD1 (5 bases). The V and J ends lost 1 base and 0 bases respectively, with 16 bases between them. The CDR3 runs to 19 residues. Per germline, CDR1 LGHNA and CDR2 YNFKEQ. The DNA for the CDR3 is TGTGCCAGCAGCCAAGCTGGGTGGGGCCTACACTCTGGGGCCAACGTCCTGACTTTC. Protein product: CASSQAGWGLHSGANVLTF.

The V gene is TRBV19, the J gene TRBJ1-1; 8 positions match TRBD1. Per the germline V gene, CDR1 is LNHDA and CDR2 is SQIVND (reference sequence). The CDR3 spans 16 residues. Trimming took 7 bases from V and 4 from J; bases not matched to a gene: 14. DNA for the CDR3: TGTGCCAGTAAAAACGCGGCAGGGGGCGCCGGCACTGAAGCTTTCTTT. Translation gives CASKNAAGGAGTEAFF.

The V gene is TRBV5-1, the J gene TRBJ2-5, with TRBD2 matching 8 bases. CDR1 is SGHRS and CDR2 is YFSETQ in the germline V gene. This CDR3 has 14 residues. Germline trimming cut 3 bases from V and 1 base from J; bases unmatched to any gene: 2. Written as DNA, the CDR3 is TGCGCCAGCAGCTCCGGGACTAGCCAAGAGACCCAGTACTTC. Residues: CASSSGTSQETQYF.

This clone was recorded a few times. The CDR3 loop reads CASSLVQSHSEAFF. The CDR3 DNA reads as TGTGCCAGCAGCTTGGTCCAAAGCCACTCTGAAGCTTTCTTT. The chain carries TRBV5-6 and TRBJ1-1; D is ambiguous. V was shortened by 0 bases and J by 6 bases, with 12 bases between the two germline ends. Germline lookup yields CDR1 SGHDT and CDR2 YYEEEE. The CDR3 has 14 amino acids.

This clone was recorded once. The chain combines TRBV4-2 with TRBJ2-1; D gene unclear. The CDR3 has 15 amino acids. Germline V gene sequence: CDR1 LGHNA, CDR2 YNFKEQ. Trimming took off 3 bases at V and 2 bases at J, with 11 bases between the two ends. This CDR3 reads CASSHALSPYNEQFF. In DNA, the CDR3 is TGTGCCAGCAGCCACGCGTTGTCTCCCTACAATGAGCAGTTCTTC.